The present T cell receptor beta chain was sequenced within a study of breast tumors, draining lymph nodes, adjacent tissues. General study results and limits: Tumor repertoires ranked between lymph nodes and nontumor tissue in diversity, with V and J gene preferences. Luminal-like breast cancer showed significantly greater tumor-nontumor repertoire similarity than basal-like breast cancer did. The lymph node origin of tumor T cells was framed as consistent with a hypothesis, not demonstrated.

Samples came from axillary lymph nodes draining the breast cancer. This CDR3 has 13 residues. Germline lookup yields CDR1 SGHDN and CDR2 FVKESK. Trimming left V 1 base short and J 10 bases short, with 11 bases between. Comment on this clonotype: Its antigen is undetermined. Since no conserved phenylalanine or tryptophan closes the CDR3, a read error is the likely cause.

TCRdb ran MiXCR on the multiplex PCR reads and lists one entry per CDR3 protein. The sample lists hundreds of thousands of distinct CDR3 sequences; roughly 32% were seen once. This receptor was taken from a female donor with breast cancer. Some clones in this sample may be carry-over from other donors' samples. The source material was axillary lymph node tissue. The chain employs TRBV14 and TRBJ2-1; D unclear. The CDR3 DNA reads TGTGCCAGCAGCCAAGGCAGACGGACCGAGCAGTTCTCC. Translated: CASSQGRRTEQFS.